This passage covers 27 T cell receptor beta chains from one sample sequenced in a study of T-cell memory formation after mild COVID-19. Each CDR3 protein gets one entry after TCRdb re-called the 5' RACE reads with MiXCR. The sample includes hundreds of thousands of distinct CDR3 sequences, 18% of them seen just once. Sequencing input: PBMCs or a T cell subset sorted from them (not recorded which). These receptors were taken from an adult woman who had mild COVID-19 (a few samples of this study predate the infection). Cell type and time point are not known.

A few counts support this clonotype. This sequence joins TRBV18 and TRBJ2-1; D ambiguous. V lost 3 bases and J 7 bases, leaving 19 bases between the germline ends. Looked up from germline, CDR1 is KGHSH and CDR2 is LQKENI. This CDR3 comprises 16 residues. The CDR3 DNA sequence: TGTGCCAGCTCACCTTTGAGACTGGAACTTCTAAATGAGCAGTTCTTC. This translates into CASSPLRLELLNEQFF.

This rearrangement joins TRBV2 to TRBJ2-2; 12 nucleotides agree with TRBD2. The germline gives CDR1 SNHLY, CDR2 FYNNEI. The V and J ends lost 6 bases and 4 bases, in that order; junction bases with no gene match: 9. This CDR3 is built from 17 residues. CDR3 loop: CASRGTSGPRGTGELFF. CDR3 DNA: TGTGCCAGCAGAGGGACTAGCGGGCCCCGAGGCACCGGGGAGCTGTTTTTT.

This clonotype occurred a few times. The chain carries TRBV27 and TRBJ2-7; D gene uncertain. The germline V and J ends were trimmed by 0 bases and 2 bases, with 11 bases remaining between them. This CDR3 spans 15 amino acids. Germline loops: CDR1 MNHEY, CDR2 SMNVEV (reference sequence). CDR3 sequence reads: CASSLSTTTPYEQYF. CDR3 nucleotides: TGTGCCAGCAGTTTATCCACAACTACCCCCTACGAGCAGTACTTC.

This clonotype appeared a few times. The chain combines TRBV7-8 with TRBJ2-1; D not certain. This CDR3 has 16 amino acids. Germline V CDR1 and CDR2: SGHVS, FQNEAQ. The germline V and J ends were trimmed by 7 bases and 0 bases, with 16 bases remaining between them. The CDR3 sequence is CASTLAMVSSYNEQFF. Written as DNA, the CDR3 is TGTGCCAGCACTTTGGCCATGGTGAGCTCCTACAATGAGCAGTTCTTC.

This clonotype was recorded only once. This chain joins TRBV4-3 and TRBJ1-1; 7 positions agree with TRBD1. The CDR3 runs 15 residues. The V gene end was trimmed by 1 base and the J gene end by 4 bases; junction bases not matched to a gene: 6. Germline CDR1 LGHNA, CDR2 YSLEER. Here the CDR3 DNA reads TGCGCCAGCAGCCAAGTCGGCAGGGGGGGCACTGAAGCTTTCTTT. It yields the protein CASSQVGRGGTEAFF.

This clonotype was counted between two and nine times. This chain uses TRBV10-3 with TRBJ2-7; 7 bases map to TRBD1. V lost 5 bases to trimming and J lost 3 bases; unmatched junction nucleotides: 4. The CDR3 extends over 13 amino acids. CDR1 is ENHRY, CDR2 SYGVKD, per germline. The CDR3 here is CAISFDRVYEQYF. DNA for the CDR3: TGTGCCATCAGTTTCGACAGGGTCTACGAGCAGTACTTC.

This clonotype has more than one count but fewer than ten. The chain joins TRBV6-5 to TRBJ1-1; TRBD1 might be the D (6 bases). Per the germline V gene, CDR1 is MNHEY and CDR2 is SVGAGI. The ends were cut back, 6 bases at V and 1 base at J, with 18 bases in the middle. CDR3 length: 16 residues. CDR3 nucleotide sequence: TGTGCCAGCAGGTCACTTTATCGACAGGAGAACACTGAAGCTTTCTTT. It translates to CASRSLYRQENTEAFF.

This clonotype was found a few times. The chain has TRBV29-1 and TRBJ1-2, with TRBD1 as a possible D gene (5 bases). The germline V gene encodes CDR1 SQVTM and CDR2 ANQGSEA. Trimming removed 7 bases at V and 6 bases at J, with 27 bases between. The CDR3 is made up of 16 amino acids. The CDR3 DNA reads TGCAGCGCCTTCGTCCCCGAGGGTCTAAAGGGGCATGGCTACACCTTC. Its protein product is CSAFVPEGLKGHGYTF.

There are a few counts of this clonotype. The V gene is TRBV5-4, the J gene TRBJ2-7; D not resolved. Germline values: CDR1 SGHNT, CDR2 YYREEE (reference sequence). This CDR3 is built from 12 residues. The V end lost 4 bases, the J end lost 6 bases, and 11 bases lay between the germline ends. The DNA of the CDR3 is TGTGCCAGCAGCCTCCTTGGGCTCGAGCAGTACTTC. It codes for CASSLLGLEQYF.

CDR3 in amino acids: CASSQGSGGMNEQYF. For the CDR3, the DNA is TGTGCCAGCAGTCAAGGGTCAGGGGGAATGAACGAGCAGTACTTC. V and J are TRBV6-1 and TRBJ2-7; TRBD1 aligns across 7 bases. From germline, CDR1 is MNHNS and CDR2 SASEGT. The CDR3 covers 15 residues. Trimming took 5 bases from V and 5 from J; bases not matched to a gene: 12.

V usage is TRBV7-2 and J usage is TRBJ2-3; no clear D gene. Germline V gene sequence: CDR1 SGHTA, CDR2 FQGNSA. This CDR3 is 15 amino acids long. V lost 5 bases and J 2 bases, leaving 14 bases between the germline ends. The CDR3 region is CASSQKEGPTDTQYF. Here the CDR3 DNA reads TGTGCCAGCAGCCAGAAGGAAGGGCCCACAGATACGCAGTATTTT.

The genes are TRBV24-1 and TRBJ2-4; 9 nucleotides agree with TRBD1. This CDR3 has 15 residues. J was trimmed by 9 bases and V by 2 bases; bases with no gene match: 7. Looked up from germline, CDR1 is KGHDR and CDR2 is SFDVKD. This chain's CDR3 is CATSDSTGGGVIQYF. Here the CDR3 DNA reads TGTGCCACCAGTGATTCTACAGGGGGCGGGGTCATTCAGTACTTC.

This clonotype occurred a few times. This sequence joins TRBV7-2 and TRBJ2-2, with 9 bases lining up with TRBD1. V lost 8 bases, J lost 0 bases, and 4 bases stayed unmatched. The CDR3 spans 15 residues. The germline V gene encodes CDR1 SGHTA and CDR2 FQGNSA. Here the CDR3 reads CASGGQGSNTGELFF. The CDR3 DNA follows: TGTGCCAGCGGGGGACAGGGATCGAACACCGGGGAGCTGTTTTTT.

This clonotype was found many times. The chain has TRBV12-3 or TRBV12-4 and TRBJ2-7; 9 bases align to TRBD2. With V trimmed by 6 bases and J by 4 bases, 13 bases remained unmatched. The CDR3 length is 16 residues. The CDR3 sequence is CASRGPGPSGAYEQYF. In nucleotides, the CDR3 is TGTGCCAGCAGGGGGCCCGGGCCTAGCGGGGCTTACGAGCAGTACTTC.

This clonotype appeared a few times. The V and J genes are TRBV20-1 and TRBJ2-1; D may be TRBD2 (6 bases). This CDR3 region has 18 residues. The V and J ends lost 5 bases and 7 bases respectively, with 30 bases between them. The V gene's germline CDR1 is DFQATT and CDR2 SNEGSKA (reference sequence). CDR3 sequence: CSASLGRSSFGGVNEQFF. Written as DNA, the CDR3 is TGCAGTGCTTCCTTAGGCAGGAGTAGTTTCGGCGGGGTGAATGAGCAGTTCTTC.

This clonotype turned up a few times. V and J are TRBV6-6 and TRBJ2-6, with a weak D call TRBD1 (5 bases). CDR1 is MNHNY and CDR2 is SVGAGI in the germline V gene (reference sequence). Deletions cut 8 bases from V and 2 bases from J, with 13 bases between. This CDR3 is 15 amino acids long. The CDR3 spells CASLVQGTGANVLTF. CDR3 DNA: TGTGCCAGCCTAGTCCAGGGAACTGGGGCCAACGTCCTGACTTTC.

This clonotype has a handful of counts. The chain couples TRBV7-3 to TRBJ2-2, with TRBD2 matching 10 bases. Germline V gives CDR1 SGHTA, CDR2 FQGTGA. The V segment lost 6 bases and the J segment 7 bases; nucleotides outside the gene matches: 8. CDR3 length equals 15 residues. CDR3 nucleotide sequence: TGTGCCAGCAGACCCAGCGGGGGGGCGAGCGGGGAGCTGTTTTTT. This sequence encodes CASRPSGGASGELFF.

J is TRBJ1-1 and V is TRBV5-5; D is undetermined. The germline V and J ends were trimmed by 3 bases and 3 bases, with 15 bases remaining between them. Germline CDR1 and CDR2: SGHKS and YYEKEE (reference sequence). The CDR3 is 15 amino acids. The CDR3 loop reads CASSSFLVLDTEAFF. CDR3 nucleotides: TGTGCCAGCAGCTCCTTCCTGGTTTTGGACACTGAAGCTTTCTTT.

There are a few counts of this clonotype. V gene TRBV12-3 or TRBV12-4 combines with J gene TRBJ2-3; tentatively, D is TRBD2 (6 bases). V was pared by 6 bases and J by 0 bases, with 10 bases between. This CDR3 is built from 14 residues. The CDR3 DNA follows: TGTGCCAGCAGCGGGACTTTTAGCACAGATACGCAGTATTTT. As protein: CASSGTFSTDTQYF.

Only a few counts were recorded for this clonotype. The gene calls are TRBV6-6 and TRBJ2-5, with TRBD2 matching 8 bases. V lost 4 bases and J lost 5; bases outside the gene matches: 9. The CDR3 consists of 15 residues. The V gene's germline CDR1 is MNHNY and CDR2 SVGAGI (reference sequence). The CDR3 loop is CASSSPGGPGETQYF. DNA for the CDR3: TGTGCCAGCAGTTCCCCGGGAGGGCCCGGGGAGACCCAGTACTTC.

The chain is built from TRBV27 and TRBJ1-5, with 9 bases lining up with TRBD1. The V gene end was trimmed by 10 bases and the J gene end by 1 base; junction bases not matched to a gene: 14. The CDR3 runs 17 residues. Germline V gives CDR1 MNHEY, CDR2 SMNVEV (reference sequence). The CDR3 spells CATDTRTGEKSNQPQHF. The CDR3 DNA is TGTGCCACCGATACCCGGACAGGGGAAAAGAGCAATCAGCCCCAGCATTTT.

In its sample, this clonotype was seen once. This chain connects TRBV6-5 to TRBJ2-1; D is perhaps TRBD1 (6 bases). The germline V and J ends were trimmed by 4 bases and 13 bases, with 14 bases remaining between them. The CDR3 is 12 residues long. Germline V gene lookup returns CDR1 MNHEY and CDR2 SVGAGI. CDR3 sequence: CASSSTTGFQFF. CDR3 in DNA: TGTGCCAGCAGTTCGACCACAGGGTTCCAGTTCTTC.

The J gene is TRBJ2-2, the V gene TRBV10-3; possibly TRBD1 for D (6 bases). Trimming left V 0 bases short and J 4 bases short, with 9 bases between. The CDR3 totals 15 residues. In germline, CDR1 is ENHRY, CDR2 SYGVKD. CDR3 bases: TGTGCCATCAGTGAGTCGCAGGGGTCCACCGGGGAGCTGTTTTTT. Translated: CAISESQGSTGELFF.

In this sample, this clonotype turned up a few times. CDR3 coding DNA: TGTGCCAGCAGTTTAAGTAGCCGCGGGGGTTACACCGGGGAGCTGTTTTTT. Translating gives CASSLSSRGGYTGELFF. The chain carries TRBV12-3 or TRBV12-4 and TRBJ2-2; TRBD2 aligns across 7 bases. V was pared by 2 bases and J by 3 bases, with 9 bases of the junction left unmatched. The CDR3 extends over 17 amino acids.

The chain combines TRBV5-1 with TRBJ1-2; a possible D gene is TRBD1 (6 bases). The V gene's germline CDR1 is SGHRS and CDR2 YFSETQ. This CDR3 is built from 14 residues. V lost 4 bases to trimming and J lost 4 bases, with 14 bases between them. The CDR3 reads CASSMDRGAYGYTF. The CDR3 region has the DNA TGCGCCAGCAGCATGGATCGGGGGGCCTATGGCTACACCTTC.

The V call is TRBV24-1, the J call TRBJ1-1; D gene ambiguous. CDR1 and CDR2 from the germline V gene are KGHDR and SFDVKD. This CDR3 has 11 residues. Trimming left V 6 bases short and J 2 bases short, with 3 bases between. CDR3 sequence: CATSYNTEAFF. In DNA, the CDR3 is TGTGCCACCAGTTACAACACTGAAGCTTTCTTT.

In this sample, this clonotype turned up a few times. V is TRBV29-1 and J is TRBJ1-1; TRBD1 might be the D (6 bases). The CDR3 sequence is 14 residues long. Looked up from germline, CDR1 is SQVTM and CDR2 is ANQGSEA. Trimming stripped 6 bases from V and 5 bases from J, with 19 bases between. The CDR3 DNA follows: TGCAGCGTCTTTTACAGGGCTCAGGGAACTGAAGCTTTCTTT. This codes for CSVFYRAQGTEAFF.